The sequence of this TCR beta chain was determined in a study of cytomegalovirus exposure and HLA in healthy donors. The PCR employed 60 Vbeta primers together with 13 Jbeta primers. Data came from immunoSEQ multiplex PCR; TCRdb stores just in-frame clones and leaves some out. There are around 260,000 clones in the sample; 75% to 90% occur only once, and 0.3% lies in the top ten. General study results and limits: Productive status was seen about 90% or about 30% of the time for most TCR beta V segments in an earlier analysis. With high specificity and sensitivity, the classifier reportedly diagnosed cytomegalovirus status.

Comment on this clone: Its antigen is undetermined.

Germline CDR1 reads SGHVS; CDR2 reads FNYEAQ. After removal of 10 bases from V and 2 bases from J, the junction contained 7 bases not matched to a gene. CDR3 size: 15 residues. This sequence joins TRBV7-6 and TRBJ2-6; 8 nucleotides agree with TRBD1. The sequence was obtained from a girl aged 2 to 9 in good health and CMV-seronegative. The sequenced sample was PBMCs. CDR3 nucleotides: TGTGCCACCATGGACAGGGCGACTGGGGCCAACGTCCTGACTTTC. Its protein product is CATMDRATGANVLTF. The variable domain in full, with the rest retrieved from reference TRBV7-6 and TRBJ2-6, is GAGVSQSPRYKVTKRGQDVALRCDPISGHVSLYWYRQALGQGPEFLTYFNYEAQQDKSGLPNDRFSAERPEGSISTLTIQRTEQRDSAMYRCATMDRATGANVLTFGAGSRLTVL.